The entry below gives a single TCR beta chain sequence along with its context. This sample is part of a study of CDR3 diversity in severe acne. TCRdb analysed the PCR reads with MiXCR anew, one entry per CDR3 protein. The table has 100,000 or so distinct CDR3 sequences, 51% seen once. The CDR3 runs to 11 residues. The V end lost 6 bases, the J end lost 7 bases, and 9 bases lay between the germline ends. Germline CDR1 LNHDA, CDR2 SQIVND (reference sequence). Sequencing was done on a sample of blood. The TCR was taken from a male donor with acne. This rearrangement joins TRBV19 to TRBJ2-5; perhaps TRBD1 as D (6 bases). In nucleotides, the CDR3 is TGTGCCAGTAGAGGGGGAGCGACCCAGTACTTC. It translates to CASRGGATQYF. The variable domain in full, with the rest retrieved from reference TRBV19 and TRBJ2-5, is DGGITQSPKYLFRKEGQNVTLSCEQNLNHDAMYWYRQDPGQGLRLIYYSQIVNDFQKGDIAEGYSVSREKKESFPLTVTSAQKNPTAFYLCASRGGATQYFGPGTRLLVL.